These 14 T cell receptor beta chains originate from one sample sequenced in a study of blood T cell repertoires in COVID-19. The repertoire was sequenced with immunoSEQ multiplex PCR; TCRdb's copy has only in-frame clones and lacks some. The sample holds roughly 200,000 clones, about 86% seen once. The sequenced material came from peripheral blood. Every receptor here comes from a man aged 35 to 55 with active or convalescent COVID-19.

The chain is built from TRBV5-1 and TRBJ2-1; D is unresolved. V dropped 3 bases and J dropped 2 bases, with 12 bases sitting between them. The CDR3 loop spans 15 amino acids. CDR1 is SGHRS, CDR2 YFSETQ, per germline. The CDR3 sequence is CASSSMSLAYNEQFF. In DNA, the CDR3 is TGCGCCAGCAGCTCCATGAGCCTCGCCTACAATGAGCAGTTCTTC.

This clone was detected only once. This chain joins TRBV5-6 and TRBJ1-1, with D unresolved. Per germline, CDR1 SGHDT and CDR2 YYEEEE. V lost 1 base and J lost 0, with 7 bases in between. The CDR3 has 14 amino acids. In nucleotides, the CDR3 is TGTGCCAGCAGCTTGTCCGGGGTGAACACTGAAGCTTTCTTT. Amino acids: CASSLSGVNTEAFF.

The chain combines TRBV12-3 or TRBV12-4 with TRBJ2-2, with 7 bases aligning to TRBD1. This CDR3 is 13 amino acids long. Trimming at V came to 8 bases and at J to 1 base, leaving 1 base not matched to a gene. The CDR3: CASGTENTGELFF. The CDR3 DNA follows: TGTGCCAGCGGGACAGAGAACACCGGGGAGCTGTTTTTT.

The V and J genes are TRBV14 and TRBJ2-2; D is ambiguous. V shed 4 bases and J shed 4 bases, with 10 bases lying between them. The CDR3 is 14 amino acids. Germline V gene lookup returns CDR1 SGHDN and CDR2 FVKESK. As DNA, the CDR3 is TGTGCCAGCAGCCTGAGAAAGCGCACCGGGGAGCTGTTTTTT. This encodes CASSLRKRTGELFF.

This chain links TRBV24-1 with TRBJ1-5; 7 bases line up with TRBD1. The V segment lost 5 bases and the J segment 1 base; nucleotides outside the gene matches: 4. The germline V gene encodes CDR1 KGHDR and CDR2 SFDVKD. CDR3 length: 15 residues. The DNA of the CDR3 is TGTGCCACCAGTGGAGGGGGCCCGAGCAATCAGCCCCAGCATTTT. This codes for CATSGGGPSNQPQHF.

The chain combines TRBV24-1 with TRBJ2-3; 9 bases fit TRBD2. CDR3 length: 15 amino acids. Germline V gives CDR1 KGHDR, CDR2 SFDVKD. Trimming cost V 7 bases and J 3 bases; bases outside gene matches: 7. The CDR3: CATSSSGVGTDTQYF. CDR3 DNA: TGTGCCACCAGCTCTAGCGGGGTCGGTACAGATACGCAGTATTTT.

The chain carries TRBV3-1 (or the pseudogene TRBV3-2) and TRBJ2-2, with no clear D. CDR1 is LGHDT and CDR2 is YNNKEL in the germline V gene (reference sequence). Trimming removed 0 bases from V and 5 bases from J, with 10 bases in between. This CDR3 spans 15 amino acids. This CDR3 reads CASSQEMIQTGELFF. CDR3 sequence (DNA): TGTGCCAGCAGCCAAGAGATGATACAAACCGGGGAGCTGTTTTTT.

CDR3 region: CASKGLVYNEQFF. CDR3 coding DNA: TGCGCCAGCAAGGGACTGGTCTACAATGAGCAGTTCTTC. The V call is TRBV5-1, the J call TRBJ2-1; possible D gene TRBD2, 6 bases. Trimming stripped 6 bases from V and 3 bases from J, with 10 bases between. CDR1 and CDR2 (germline): SGHRS, YFSETQ. The CDR3 extends over 13 amino acids. The full variable domain, rest sourced from reference TRBV5-1 and TRBJ2-1, is KAGVTQTPRYLIKTRGQQVTLSCSPISGHRSVSWYQQTPGQGLQFLFEYFSETQRNKGNFPGRFSGRQFSNSRSEMNVSTLELGDSALYLCASKGLVYNEQFFGPGTRLTVL.

V and J are TRBV19 and TRBJ2-3; D may be TRBD2 (6 bases). The CDR3 consists of 17 residues. The germline gives CDR1 LNHDA, CDR2 SQIVND (reference sequence). Trimming took 5 bases from V and 4 from J, leaving 22 bases between them. The CDR3 region is CASSLAGTPPPADTQYF. CDR3 coding DNA: TGTGCCAGTAGTCTGGCAGGGACTCCCCCTCCAGCAGATACGCAGTATTTT.

The gene calls are TRBV24-1 and TRBJ2-5; D uncertain. V was shortened by 2 bases and J by 0 bases, with 3 bases between the two germline ends. In germline, CDR1 is KGHDR, CDR2 SFDVKD. The CDR3 runs to 13 residues. CDR3 loop: CATSDSYQETQYF. CDR3 in DNA: TGTGCCACCAGTGATTCCTACCAAGAGACCCAGTACTTC.

The CDR3 DNA follows: TGTGCCAGCAGCTTAGGCGGGGGAATGAACACTGAAGCTTTCTTT. Protein product: CASSLGGGMNTEAFF. V and J are TRBV11-3 and TRBJ1-1, with D tentatively TRBD1 (5 bases). This CDR3 comprises 15 residues. V lost 1 base and J lost 0, with 9 bases in between. The germline CDR1 and CDR2 sequences are SGHNT and YENEEA.

Only one count was recorded for this clone. The rearrangement joins TRBV28 to TRBJ1-1; D unclear. CDR3 length: 13 residues. From germline, CDR1 is MDHEN and CDR2 SYDVKM. V shed 3 bases and J shed 0 bases, with 5 bases lying between them. CDR3 DNA sequence: TGTGCCAGCAGTTTTCAATTGAACACTGAAGCTTTCTTT. This codes for CASSFQLNTEAFF.

Here the CDR3 DNA reads TGTGCCAGCAGCCTTTCATCAGGGGGCGGCTACACCTTC. Its protein product is CASSLSSGGGYTF. The genes are TRBV3-1 (or the pseudogene TRBV3-2) and TRBJ1-2, with 8 bases identical to TRBD1. Trimming took 4 bases from V and 8 from J; bases not matched to a gene: 6. The CDR3 is made up of 13 amino acids. Germline V gene data show CDR1 as LGHDT and CDR2 as YNNKEL (reference sequence).

This clone came up once. This rearrangement joins TRBV5-1 to TRBJ2-3; tentatively, D is TRBD2 (6 bases). CDR1 and CDR2 (germline): SGHRS, YFSETQ. CDR3 size: 16 residues. With 4 bases removed from V and 4 bases from J, the gap between germline ends came to 19 bases. CDR3 coding DNA: TGCGCCAGCAGCACGGTACGGGCCTCGGGGGCAGATACGCAGTATTTT. Translated: CASSTVRASGADTQYF.